Following are 27 T cell receptor beta chains from one sample sequenced in a study of cytomegalovirus exposure and HLA in healthy donors. Both 60 Vbeta primers and 13 Jbeta primers went into the PCR. Assay: immunoSEQ multiplex PCR; the TCRdb copy retains only in-frame clones and omits some. The table shows more than 130,000 clones, with 80% occurring only once. The sample was PBMCs. The receptors come from a male donor in good health and CMV-seronegative.

The J gene is TRBJ1-2, the V gene TRBV6-1; a possible D gene is TRBD1 (6 bases). The CDR3 loop spans 16 amino acids. The V end lost 3 bases, the J end lost 1 base, and 15 bases lay between the germline ends. Per germline, CDR1 MNHNS and CDR2 SASEGT. DNA for the CDR3: TGTGCCAGCAGTGACGCCAACCAGGGGCATAACTATGGCTACACCTTC. Its translation: CASSDANQGHNYGYTF.

This clone was seen a handful of times. The rearrangement joins TRBV9 to TRBJ1-1, with 7 bases identical to TRBD1. Looked up from germline, CDR1 is SGDLS and CDR2 is YYNGEE. This CDR3 has 15 amino acids. After removal of 7 bases from V and 1 base from J, the junction contained 10 bases not matched to a gene. Here the CDR3 reads CASSRTGQTNTEAFF. The CDR3 bases are TGTGCCAGCTCTAGGACAGGCCAGACGAACACTGAAGCTTTCTTT.

V usage is TRBV7-2 and J usage is TRBJ1-6; D is ambiguous. The CDR3 loop spans 17 amino acids. The V gene's germline CDR1 is SGHTA and CDR2 FQGNSA. V was pared by 1 base and J by 7 bases, with 17 bases between. The CDR3 nucleotides are TGTGCCAGCAGCTTAGTATCCTCGGGGTTTAACAATTCACCCCTCCACTTT. This gives the protein CASSLVSSGFNNSPLHF.

This clone came up a few times. The V call is TRBV5-1, the J call TRBJ2-5; D ambiguous. This CDR3 has 11 residues. Trimming took off 7 bases at V and 0 bases at J, with 4 bases between the two ends. Germline V lookup: CDR1 SGHRS, CDR2 YFSETQ. This CDR3 is CASLDQETQYF. The CDR3 nucleotides read TGCGCCAGCCTAGACCAAGAGACCCAGTACTTC.

The rearrangement uses TRBV13 and TRBJ2-1; 7 bases are shared with TRBD2. The CDR3 covers 16 residues. Germline CDR1 reads PRHDT; CDR2 reads FYEKMQ (reference sequence). J lost 5 bases, V lost 5 bases, and 12 bases had no gene match. The CDR3 DNA reads as TGTGCCAGCAGCACCGGGGAGGGCGGAAACCACAATGAGCAGTTCTTC. Amino acid sequence: CASSTGEGGNHNEQFF.

The chain couples TRBV7-8 to TRBJ1-6, with 8 bases that match TRBD1. Germline V gene lookup returns CDR1 SGHVS and CDR2 FQNEAQ. The CDR3 runs 15 residues. Trimming at V came to 5 bases and at J to 9 bases, leaving 9 bases not matched to a gene. This CDR3 is CASSERQGLFSPLHF. DNA of the CDR3: TGTGCCAGCAGCGAGAGACAGGGGTTGTTTTCACCCCTCCACTTT.

The chain couples TRBV28 to TRBJ1-2; TRBD1 might be the D (6 bases). This CDR3 contains 13 residues. The ends were cut back, 7 bases at V and 5 bases at J, with 14 bases in the middle. CDR1 MDHEN and CDR2 SYDVKM come from the germline V gene. The CDR3: CASNRGGVYGYTF. CDR3 sequence (DNA): TGTGCCAGCAACCGAGGGGGGGTTTATGGCTACACCTTC.

The V call is TRBV6-4, the J call TRBJ2-3; tentative D call: TRBD1 (7 bases). The CDR3 covers 14 residues. Germline V gene data show CDR1 as MRHNA and CDR2 as SNTAGT. The V gene lost 3 bases and the J gene lost 4 bases, with 11 bases spanning the gap. CDR3: CASSEEGAADTQYF. CDR3 DNA sequence: TGTGCCAGCAGTGAGGAGGGGGCCGCAGATACGCAGTATTTT.

The V call is TRBV7-2, the J call TRBJ2-7, with D possibly matching TRBD1 (6 bases). The ends were cut back, 5 bases at V and 5 bases at J, with 10 bases in the middle. Germline V gene lookup returns CDR1 SGHTA and CDR2 FQGNSA. The CDR3 loop spans 12 amino acids. The CDR3 is CASSRDRNEQYF. Written as DNA, the CDR3 is TGTGCCAGCAGCCGAGACAGGAACGAGCAGTACTTC.

The chain is built from TRBV18 and TRBJ2-5; 7 bases agree with TRBD1. Germline loops: CDR1 KGHSH, CDR2 LQKENI. With V trimmed by 6 bases and J by 2 bases, 12 bases remained unmatched. This CDR3 is built from 16 residues. CDR3 protein: CASSPLGAGGQETQYF. The CDR3, as DNA: TGTGCCAGCTCGCCCCTCGGCGCAGGGGGACAAGAGACCCAGTACTTC.

This clone was recorded only once. The chain couples TRBV7-6 to TRBJ1-1; 8 nucleotides agree with TRBD1. This CDR3 is built from 13 residues. Germline V gene data show CDR1 as SGHVS and CDR2 as FNYEAQ. The trim removed 5 bases at V and 4 bases at J, leaving 3 bases unmatched. The CDR3 loop is CASSQTGVTEAFF. CDR3 bases: TGTGCCAGCAGCCAGACAGGGGTCACTGAAGCTTTCTTT.

This chain connects TRBV19 to TRBJ1-5; maybe TRBD1 (6 bases). CDR1 and CDR2 (germline): LNHDA, SQIVND (reference sequence). V was shortened by 7 bases and J by 4 bases, with 14 bases between the two germline ends. The CDR3 sequence is 14 residues long. CDR3 amino acids: CASMRTERNQPQHF. The CDR3 DNA is TGTGCCAGTATGCGGACAGAACGGAATCAGCCCCAGCATTTT.

The V and J genes are TRBV6-5 and TRBJ1-2, with 9 bases matching TRBD1. Germline-derived CDR1 and CDR2 are MNHEY and SVGAGI. V was clipped by 2 bases and J by 8 bases; unmatched bases: 6. The CDR3 is made up of 14 amino acids. CDR3 loop: CASSYLRTGDGYTF. CDR3 coding DNA: TGTGCCAGCAGTTACCTTCGGACAGGGGACGGCTACACCTTC.

The CDR3 coding sequence is TGCGCCAGCAGCTATGGTAGCGGGGGGGCCAGATCATACGAGCAGTACTTC. Translation gives CASSYGSGGARSYEQYF. This chain joins TRBV5-1 and TRBJ2-7, with TRBD2 identical over 11 bases. Germline V gives CDR1 SGHRS, CDR2 YFSETQ. This CDR3 has 17 residues. The V and J ends lost 3 bases and 4 bases, in that order; junction bases with no gene match: 12.

The gene calls are TRBV6-6 and TRBJ2-3, with D uncertain. The CDR3 length is 13 residues. Germline V CDR1 and CDR2: MNHNY, SVGAGI (reference sequence). Trimming left V 6 bases short and J 3 bases short, with 10 bases between. The CDR3 DNA sequence: TGTGCCAGCAGGAGCACCAGGACAGATACGCAGTATTTT. This encodes CASRSTRTDTQYF.

This chain uses TRBV27 with TRBJ1-1; 9 bases agree with TRBD1. Germline CDR1 reads MNHEY; CDR2 reads SMNVEV (reference sequence). The CDR3 covers 14 residues. V lost 10 bases, J lost 3 bases, and 9 bases stayed unmatched. In nucleotides, the CDR3 is TGTGCCACCCATCGACAGGGGGAGTACACTGAAGCTTTCTTT. This sequence encodes CATHRQGEYTEAFF.

This clone was found a few times. This sequence joins TRBV10-1 and TRBJ2-2; D is uncertain. The CDR3 is 12 residues long. The germline V gene has CDR1 WNHNN and CDR2 SYGVQD (reference sequence). V lost 5 bases and J lost 6, with 7 bases in between. CDR3 in amino acids: CASSRGSGELFF. The CDR3 nucleotides are TGCGCCAGCAGTCGAGGCTCCGGGGAGCTGTTTTTT.

The chain uses TRBV5-4 and TRBJ2-3; 11 bases match TRBD2. CDR3 length: 16 amino acids. The V segment lost 4 bases and the J segment 7 bases; nucleotides outside the gene matches: 11. Germline V gene data show CDR1 as SGHNT and CDR2 as YYREEE (reference sequence). The CDR3 is CASSPVTSGGMNTQYF. Here the CDR3 DNA reads TGTGCCAGCAGCCCGGTCACTAGCGGGGGTATGAATACGCAGTATTTT. Drawing the rest from reference TRBV5-4 and TRBJ2-3, the complete variable domain is ETGVTQSPTHLIKTRGQQVTLRCSSQSGHNTVSWYQQALGQGPQFIFQYYREEENGRGNFPPRFSGLQFPNYSSELNVNALELDDSALYLCASSPVTSGGMNTQYFGPGTRLTVL.

The chain combines TRBV30 with TRBJ2-3, with a possible D match to TRBD1 (6 bases). Per germline, CDR1 GTSNPN and CDR2 SVGIG (reference sequence). V dropped 5 bases and J dropped 4 bases, with 10 bases sitting between them. The CDR3 has 12 residues. The CDR3 DNA is TGTGCCTGGGGCTCAGGGGCAGATACGCAGTATTTT. This encodes CAWGSGADTQYF.

The chain joins TRBV7-3 to TRBJ2-3, with TRBD2 matching 7 bases. CDR3 size: 17 residues. Germline V lookup: CDR1 SGHTA, CDR2 FQGTGA. V shed 2 bases and J 3 bases; nucleotides not matched to a gene: 11. This CDR3 is CASSLSGGLISTDTQYF. In DNA, the CDR3 is TGTGCCAGCAGCTTATCGGGGGGACTAATTTCAACAGATACGCAGTATTTT.

The V gene is TRBV19, the J gene TRBJ1-4; no reliable D call. This CDR3 is built from 15 residues. The V and J ends lost 6 bases and 5 bases respectively, with 16 bases between them. Germline V gene data show CDR1 as LNHDA and CDR2 as SQIVND (reference sequence). CDR3 coding DNA: TGTGCCAGTAGCTTCACCGGGAATCAAAATGAAAAACTGTTTTTT. Amino acid sequence: CASSFTGNQNEKLFF.

This clone was detected only a few times. The gene calls are TRBV6-6 and TRBJ2-7; unclear D gene. The CDR3 is 16 amino acids. The germline V gene has CDR1 MNHNY and CDR2 SVGAGI (reference sequence). Trimming pared 0 bases from V and 5 bases from J, leaving 17 bases between. This CDR3 reads CASSYSPAVPTDEQYF. DNA for the CDR3: TGTGCCAGCAGTTACTCCCCCGCGGTACCGACCGACGAGCAGTACTTC.

The chain's CDR3 is CASGGLSSYNSPLHF. In DNA, the CDR3 is TGTGCCAGCGGGGGACTCAGCTCCTATAATTCACCCCTCCACTTT. The chain links TRBV28 to TRBJ1-6, with D possibly matching TRBD1 (5 bases). Germline loops: CDR1 MDHEN, CDR2 SYDVKM. The V end lost 8 bases, the J end lost 0 bases, and 11 bases lay between the germline ends. This CDR3 region has 15 residues. The full variable domain, its missing parts supplied by reference TRBV28 and TRBJ1-6, is DVKVTQSSRYLVKRTGEKVFLECVQDMDHENMFWYRQDPGLGLRLIYFSYDVKMKEKGDIPEGYSVSREKKERFSLILESASTNQTSMYLCASGGLSSYNSPLHFGNGTRLTVT.

The V and J genes are TRBV6-5 and TRBJ1-1; no clear D. This CDR3 contains 14 residues. Per the germline V gene, CDR1 is MNHEY and CDR2 is SVGAGI. V lost 2 bases and J 4 bases, leaving 11 bases between the germline ends. The CDR3 DNA is TGTGCCAGCAGTTACCCGAGGGTTTCCACTGAAGCTTTCTTT. This encodes CASSYPRVSTEAFF.

This clone showed up just once. This chain joins TRBV7-9 and TRBJ1-1; the match to TRBD1 covers 7 bases. Trimming at V came to 8 bases and at J to 1 base, leaving 4 bases not matched to a gene. Germline-derived CDR1 and CDR2 are SEHNR and FQNEAQ (reference sequence). CDR3 size: 13 residues. CDR3 bases: TGTGCCAGCCGACAGGGAACGAACACTGAAGCTTTCTTT. Its translation is CASRQGTNTEAFF.

V and J are TRBV7-2 and TRBJ1-6, with 7 bases fitting TRBD1. The CDR3 covers 13 residues. CDR1 and CDR2 (germline): SGHTA, FQGNSA. The ends lost 4 bases at V and 7 bases at J; junction bases unmatched: 1. In DNA, the CDR3 is TGTGCCAGCAGCTGGGGACAGAATTCACCCCTCCACTTT. Residues: CASSWGQNSPLHF.

This clone was seen a few times. The CDR3 spells CASSLGLQQNEQFF. DNA of the CDR3: TGTGCCAGCAGCTTAGGGTTACAGCAAAATGAGCAGTTCTTC. V usage is TRBV7-2 and J usage is TRBJ2-1; no clear D gene. The CDR3 runs to 14 residues. The ends were cut back, 1 base at V and 7 bases at J, with 11 bases in the middle. Germline V CDR1 and CDR2: SGHTA, FQGNSA.